This section outlines one TCR beta chain sequence together with its context. This sample is drawn from a study of blood T cell repertoires in COVID-19. Study at large: The United States, Italy and Spain were the sources of the acute and convalescent COVID-19 samples.

Per the original methods: Nucleated cell counts were estimated from reference gene primer amplification. TCRdb's table, derived via immunoSEQ multiplex PCR, lists solely in-frame clones and lacks some. The D gene and trimming were derived from the DNA, and the V and J assignments and clone size from that table. Altogether 78,000 or so clones are present, around nine tenths being singletons, with the ten largest covering roughly 5%. Germline lookup yields CDR1 SGHVS and CDR2 FQNEAQ. CDR3 length equals 16 residues. V lost 5 bases to trimming and J lost 3 bases; unmatched junction nucleotides: 8. Material for sequencing was peripheral blood. J is TRBJ1-5 and V is TRBV7-8; 9 bases are shared with TRBD1. The TCR sequence derives from a man aged 50 or older with active or convalescent COVID-19. The CDR3 loop reads CASSEGQGWINQPQHF. As DNA, the CDR3 is TGTGCCAGCAGCGAAGGACAGGGGTGGATCAATCAGCCCCAGCATTTT.